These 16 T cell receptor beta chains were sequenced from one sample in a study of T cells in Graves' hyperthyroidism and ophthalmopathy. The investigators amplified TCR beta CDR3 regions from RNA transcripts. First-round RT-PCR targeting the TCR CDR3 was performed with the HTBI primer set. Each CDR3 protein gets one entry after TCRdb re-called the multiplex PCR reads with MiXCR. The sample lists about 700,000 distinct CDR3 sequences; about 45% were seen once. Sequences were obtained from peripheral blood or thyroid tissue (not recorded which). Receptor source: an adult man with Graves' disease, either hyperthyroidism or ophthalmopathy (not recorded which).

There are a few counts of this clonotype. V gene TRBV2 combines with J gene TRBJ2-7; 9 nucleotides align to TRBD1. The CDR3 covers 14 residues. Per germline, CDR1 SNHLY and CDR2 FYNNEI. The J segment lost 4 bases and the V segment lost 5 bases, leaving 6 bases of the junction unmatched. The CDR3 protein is CASSSTGGFYEQYF. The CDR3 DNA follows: TGTGCCAGCAGTTCCACAGGGGGCTTTTACGAGCAGTACTTC.

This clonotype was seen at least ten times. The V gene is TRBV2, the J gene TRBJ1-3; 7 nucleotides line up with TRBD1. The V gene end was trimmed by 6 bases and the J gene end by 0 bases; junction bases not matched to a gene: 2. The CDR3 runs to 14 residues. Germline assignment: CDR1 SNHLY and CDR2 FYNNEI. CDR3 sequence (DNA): TGTGCCAGCAGGGGACAGTTCTCTGGAAACACCATATATTTT. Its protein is CASRGQFSGNTIYF.

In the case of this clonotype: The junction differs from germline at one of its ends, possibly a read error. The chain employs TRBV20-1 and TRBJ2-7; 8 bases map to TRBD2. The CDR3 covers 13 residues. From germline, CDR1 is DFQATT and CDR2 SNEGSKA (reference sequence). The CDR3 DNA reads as TGCAGTGCTAGGTCGGGGCGGGGGGTTCCAACTCACTTC. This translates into CSARSGRGVPTHF.

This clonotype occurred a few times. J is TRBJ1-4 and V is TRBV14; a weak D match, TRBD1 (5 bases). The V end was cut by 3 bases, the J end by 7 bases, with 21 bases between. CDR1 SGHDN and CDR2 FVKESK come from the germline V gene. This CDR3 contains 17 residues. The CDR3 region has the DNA TGTGCCAGCAGCCACACTCACCCAGGGCGCGTGAGTGAAAAACTGTTTTTT. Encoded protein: CASSHTHPGRVSEKLFF.

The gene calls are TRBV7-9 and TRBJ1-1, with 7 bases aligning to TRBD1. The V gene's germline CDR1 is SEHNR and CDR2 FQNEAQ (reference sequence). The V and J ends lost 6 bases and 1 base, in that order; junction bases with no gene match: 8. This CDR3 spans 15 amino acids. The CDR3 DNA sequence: TGTGCCAGCAGACGCCGACAGGGCCCGAACACTGAAGCTTTCTTT. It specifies CASRRRQGPNTEAFF.

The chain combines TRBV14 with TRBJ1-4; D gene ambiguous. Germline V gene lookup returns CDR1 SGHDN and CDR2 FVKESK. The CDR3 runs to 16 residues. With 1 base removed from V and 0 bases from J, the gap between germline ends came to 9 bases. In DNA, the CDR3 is TGTGCCAGCAGCCAAGGACGGATCGCAACTAATGAAAAACTGTTTTTT. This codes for CASSQGRIATNEKLFF.

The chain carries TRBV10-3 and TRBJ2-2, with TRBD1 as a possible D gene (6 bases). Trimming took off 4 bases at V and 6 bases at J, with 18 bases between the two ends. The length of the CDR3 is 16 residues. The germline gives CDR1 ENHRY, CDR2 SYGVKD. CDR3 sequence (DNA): TGTGCCATCAGTGCCCAGACTCATCCAGGGGCCGGGGAGCTGTTTTTT. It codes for CAISAQTHPGAGELFF.

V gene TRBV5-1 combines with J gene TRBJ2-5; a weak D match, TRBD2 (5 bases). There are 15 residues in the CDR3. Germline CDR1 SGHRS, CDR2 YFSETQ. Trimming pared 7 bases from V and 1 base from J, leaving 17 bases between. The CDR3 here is CASLELVTTQETQYF. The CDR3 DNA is TGCGCCAGCTTAGAACTAGTAACCACCCAAGAGACCCAGTACTTC.

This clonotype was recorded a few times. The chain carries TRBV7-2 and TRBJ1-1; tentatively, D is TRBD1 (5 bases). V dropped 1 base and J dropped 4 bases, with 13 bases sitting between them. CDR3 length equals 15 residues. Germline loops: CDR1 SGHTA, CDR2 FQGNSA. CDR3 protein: CASSLGALGGTEAFF. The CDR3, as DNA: TGTGCCAGCAGCTTAGGGGCCCTCGGGGGCACTGAAGCTTTCTTT.

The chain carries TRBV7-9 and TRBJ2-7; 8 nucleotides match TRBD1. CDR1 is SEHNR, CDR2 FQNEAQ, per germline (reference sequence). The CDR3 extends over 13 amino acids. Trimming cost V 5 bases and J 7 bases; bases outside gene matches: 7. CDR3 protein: CASSLTGVEEQYF. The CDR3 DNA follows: TGTGCCAGCAGCCTGACAGGGGTAGAGGAGCAGTACTTC.

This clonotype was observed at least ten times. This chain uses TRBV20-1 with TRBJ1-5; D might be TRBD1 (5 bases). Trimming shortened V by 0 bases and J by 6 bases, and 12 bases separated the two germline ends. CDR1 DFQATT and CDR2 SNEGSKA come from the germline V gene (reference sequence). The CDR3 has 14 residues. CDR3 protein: CSARDNLGVQPQHF. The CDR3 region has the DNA TGCAGTGCTAGAGATAATTTGGGGGTTCAGCCCCAGCATTTT.

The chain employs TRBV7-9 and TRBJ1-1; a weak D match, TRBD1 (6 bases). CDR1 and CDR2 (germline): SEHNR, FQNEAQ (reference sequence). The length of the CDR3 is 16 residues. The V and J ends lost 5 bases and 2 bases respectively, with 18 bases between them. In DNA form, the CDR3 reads TGTGCCAGCAGCCCCCGGACAGCGAGGTTAAACACTGAAGCTTTCTTT. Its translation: CASSPRTARLNTEAFF.

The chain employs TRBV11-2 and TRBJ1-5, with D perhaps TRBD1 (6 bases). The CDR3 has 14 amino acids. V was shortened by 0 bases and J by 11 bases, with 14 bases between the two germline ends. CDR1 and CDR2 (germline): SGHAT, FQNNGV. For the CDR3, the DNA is TGTGCCAGCAGCTTAGATATAGGGGGAGAGACCCAGCATTTT. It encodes CASSLDIGGETQHF. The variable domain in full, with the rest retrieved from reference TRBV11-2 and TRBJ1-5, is EAGVAQSPRYKIIEKRQSVAFWCNPISGHATLYWYQQILGQGPKLLIQFQNNGVVDDSQLPKDRFSAERLKGVDSTLKIQPAKLEDSAVYLCASSLDIGGETQHFGDGTRLSIL.

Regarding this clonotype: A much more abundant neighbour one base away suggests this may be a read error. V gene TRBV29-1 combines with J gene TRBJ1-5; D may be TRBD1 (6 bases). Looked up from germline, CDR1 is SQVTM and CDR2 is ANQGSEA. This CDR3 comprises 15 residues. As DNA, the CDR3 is TGCAGCGTTGGGGGGGGGCAGACCAGCAATCAGACCCAGCATTTT. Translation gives CSVGGGQTSNQTQHF.

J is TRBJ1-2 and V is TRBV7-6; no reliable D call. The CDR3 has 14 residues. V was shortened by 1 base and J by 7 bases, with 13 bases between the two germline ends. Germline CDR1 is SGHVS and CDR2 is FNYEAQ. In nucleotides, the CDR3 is TGTGCCAGCAGCTTAGGGCCGGGGATGGGTGGCTACACCTTC. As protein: CASSLGPGMGGYTF.

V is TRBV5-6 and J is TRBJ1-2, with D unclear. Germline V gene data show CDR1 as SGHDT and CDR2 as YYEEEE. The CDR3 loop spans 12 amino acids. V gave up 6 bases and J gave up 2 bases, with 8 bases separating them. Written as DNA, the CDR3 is TGTGCCAGCACCGGGAGAAACTATGGCTACACCTTC. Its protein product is CASTGRNYGYTF.